Following are 18 T cell receptor beta chains from one sample sequenced in a study of T cell repertoires and HLA-DP antigens. Some clones are missing from TCRdb's copy, which holds only in-frame ones; the method was immunoSEQ multiplex PCR. This sample has roughly 120,000 clones, with over 90% found just once. These receptors' targets are unknown. The sequenced sample consisted of CD4+ T cells from PBMCs. These receptors originate from a woman aged 18 to 35 in good health and CMV-seronegative.

This clone showed up just once. The V call is TRBV28, the J call TRBJ1-5; 7 nucleotides align to TRBD1. V trimming: 7 bases; J trimming: 2 bases; junction bases outside the gene matches: 14. Germline CDR1 and CDR2: MDHEN and SYDVKM. The CDR3 is 17 amino acids. CDR3 coding DNA: TGTGCCAGCATAAAAGCCTTCAGGGGGGCTCGCAATCAGCCCCAGCATTTT. Protein product: CASIKAFRGARNQPQHF.

This rearrangement joins TRBV4-3 to TRBJ2-6; no reliable D call. CDR1 and CDR2 (germline): LGHNA, YSLEER. Between the trimmed V and J ends, which lost 2 bases and 1 base, there was a span of 21 bases. The CDR3 is 20 amino acids. DNA of the CDR3: TGCGCCAGCAGCCAAACACCGACATTGCTTGGGTTTTCTGGGGCCAACGTCCTGACTTTC. It yields the protein CASSQTPTLLGFSGANVLTF.

This chain joins TRBV5-1 and TRBJ1-2, with TRBD1 identical over 11 bases. Trimming took 0 bases from V and 5 from J; bases not matched to a gene: 6. Germline CDR1 reads SGHRS; CDR2 reads YFSETQ. CDR3 size: 16 residues. CDR3 region: CASSLAGQGAGYGYTF. Here the CDR3 DNA reads TGCGCCAGCAGCTTGGCCGGACAGGGGGCAGGATATGGCTACACCTTC.

The chain employs TRBV4-3 and TRBJ2-1, with TRBD1 as a possible D gene (5 bases). The V gene lost 4 bases and the J gene lost 3 bases, with 13 bases spanning the gap. This CDR3 is 15 amino acids long. From germline, CDR1 is LGHNA and CDR2 YSLEER. The CDR3 loop is CASSRGGTLYNEQFF. In nucleotides, the CDR3 is TGCGCCAGCAGCCGGGGCGGAACCCTCTACAATGAGCAGTTCTTC.

The V and J genes are TRBV6-5 and TRBJ1-2; D is uncertain. V lost 0 bases and J lost 3, with 14 bases in between. CDR1 and CDR2 from the germline V gene are MNHEY and SVGAGI. This CDR3 has 16 amino acids. DNA of the CDR3: TGTGCCAGCAGTTACTCAGGAAGAATCGCCGACTATGGCTACACCTTC. As protein: CASSYSGRIADYGYTF.

This clone was counted between two and nine times. V gene TRBV7-9 combines with J gene TRBJ1-1; 9 bases agree with TRBD1. The CDR3 length is 13 residues. Germline V gene lookup returns CDR1 SEHNR and CDR2 FQNEAQ (reference sequence). V gave up 7 bases and J gave up 0 bases; unmatched junction bases: 0. The CDR3 spells CASNRGLNTEAFF. CDR3 coding DNA: TGTGCCAGCAACAGGGGGCTGAACACTGAAGCTTTCTTT.

V is TRBV5-4 and J is TRBJ2-3, with D possibly being TRBD1 or TRBD2 (6 bases each). V gave up 3 bases and J gave up 3 bases, with 17 bases separating them. The germline V gene has CDR1 SGHNT and CDR2 YYREEE (reference sequence). This CDR3 contains 16 residues. The CDR3 DNA sequence: TGTGCCAGCAGCTCCTCGGGGGCCAGGGCGACAGATACGCAGTATTTT. Translated, it gives CASSSSGARATDTQYF.

This chain joins TRBV9 and TRBJ1-4; 7 bases align to TRBD1. The length of the CDR3 is 15 residues. The germline gives CDR1 SGDLS, CDR2 YYNGEE. The V and J ends lost 4 bases and 7 bases, in that order; junction bases with no gene match: 10. The CDR3 loop reads CASSPRQGGSEKLFF. Written as DNA, the CDR3 is TGTGCCAGCAGCCCCCGACAGGGAGGCTCTGAAAAACTGTTTTTT.

The chain combines TRBV6-5 with TRBJ1-1; D is unclear. Germline V lookup: CDR1 MNHEY, CDR2 SVGAGI. Trimming stripped 6 bases from V and 2 bases from J, with 16 bases between. The CDR3 spans 15 residues. The CDR3 DNA sequence: TGTGCCAGCAGCCGTGGAGCCTTATCCAACACTGAAGCTTTCTTT. It translates to CASSRGALSNTEAFF.

This clone showed up just once. This chain uses TRBV7-9 with TRBJ1-2; no definite D call. CDR1 and CDR2 (germline): SEHNR, FQNEAQ (reference sequence). The CDR3 loop spans 15 amino acids. The ends were cut back, 1 base at V and 4 bases at J, with 13 bases in the middle. This CDR3 is CASSLVGGHSYGYTF. CDR3 coding DNA: TGTGCCAGCAGCTTAGTTGGAGGGCATTCCTATGGCTACACCTTC.

This rearrangement joins TRBV5-6 to TRBJ1-3; D is unclear. Per germline, CDR1 SGHDT and CDR2 YYEEEE. The germline V and J ends were trimmed by 6 bases and 0 bases, with 16 bases remaining between them. The CDR3 loop spans 16 amino acids. The CDR3 DNA follows: TGTGCCAGCAAGCGGGGTTCCGCCGACTCTGGAAACACCATATATTTT. As protein: CASKRGSADSGNTIYF. The full variable domain, its missing parts supplied by reference TRBV5-6 and TRBJ1-3, is DAGVTQSPTHLIKTRGQQVTLRCSPKSGHDTVSWYQQALGQGPQFIFQYYEEEERQRGNFPDRFSGHQFPNYSSELNVNALLLGDSALYLCASKRGSADSGNTIYFGEGSWLTVV.

The J gene is TRBJ1-1, the V gene TRBV28, with D possibly TRBD1 on 5 matching bases. V shed 3 bases and J shed 4 bases, with 9 bases lying between them. The germline CDR1 and CDR2 sequences are MDHEN and SYDVKM. The CDR3 sequence is 13 residues long. CDR3 loop: CASSLGGGTEAFF. In DNA, the CDR3 is TGTGCCAGCAGTTTGGGTGGGGGCACTGAAGCTTTCTTT.

The chain uses TRBV28 and TRBJ1-5; TRBD1 aligns across 7 bases. Germline V gives CDR1 MDHEN, CDR2 SYDVKM. V lost 5 bases to trimming and J lost 6 bases; unmatched junction nucleotides: 25. The CDR3 consists of 20 residues. DNA for the CDR3: TGTGCCAGCAGTCCCCTGACAGGGTCCCTGCTTTCCGCCGATTTTCAGCCCCAGCATTTT. Translating it yields CASSPLTGSLLSADFQPQHF.

The rearrangement joins TRBV10-2 to TRBJ1-5, with D perhaps TRBD1 (5 bases). The CDR3 totals 14 residues. The germline gives CDR1 WSHSY, CDR2 SAAADI. V dropped 6 bases and J dropped 7 bases, with 16 bases sitting between them. CDR3 DNA sequence: TGCGCCAGCAGAGGGACCGTTGAGGGACAGCCCCAGCATTTT. Encoded protein: CASRGTVEGQPQHF.

This clone came up once. Other DNA sequences within the sample encode an identical CDR3. The rearrangement joins TRBV29-1 to TRBJ1-1; 8 nucleotides line up with TRBD1. Germline CDR1 SQVTM, CDR2 ANQGSEA. V shed 6 bases and J 2 bases; nucleotides not matched to a gene: 2. The CDR3 has 12 amino acids. CDR3 DNA: TGCAGCGTCGACAGGGGAAACACTGAAGCTTTCTTT. Translated, it gives CSVDRGNTEAFF.

The J gene is TRBJ2-3, the V gene TRBV29-1, with TRBD1 as a possible D gene (6 bases). V lost 7 bases to trimming and J lost 2 bases, with 10 bases between them. Germline V lookup: CDR1 SQVTM, CDR2 ANQGSEA. This CDR3 has 12 amino acids. As DNA, the CDR3 is TGCAGCGACCGGACAGACACAGATACGCAGTATTTT. Translated, it gives CSDRTDTDTQYF.

The count of this clone is one. The chain carries TRBV27 and TRBJ1-5; TRBD1 agrees at 9 bases. The CDR3 has 16 amino acids. Unmatched junction bases numbered 6, after V lost 6 bases and J lost 0 bases. The V gene's germline CDR1 is MNHEY and CDR2 SMNVEV (reference sequence). The CDR3 loop reads CASRIGTGSSNQPQHF. The CDR3 DNA sequence: TGTGCCAGCAGGATTGGGACAGGGAGTAGCAATCAGCCCCAGCATTTT.

The rearrangement links TRBV19 to TRBJ1-2, with D hard to call. Germline V lookup: CDR1 LNHDA, CDR2 SQIVND (reference sequence). The length of the CDR3 is 14 residues. V was cut by 6 bases and J by 5 bases, with 16 bases left in between. This CDR3 reads CASSPSGVLYGYTF. For the CDR3, the DNA is TGTGCCAGTAGCCCTTCGGGAGTTCTTTATGGCTACACCTTC. The complete variable domain, with remaining parts taken from reference TRBV19 and TRBJ1-2, reads DGGITQSPKYLFRKEGQNVTLSCEQNLNHDAMYWYRQDPGQGLRLIYYSQIVNDFQKGDIAEGYSVSREKKESFPLTVTSAQKNPTAFYLCASSPSGVLYGYTFGSGTRLTVV.